This T cell receptor (beta chain) is drawn from a study of T-cell reconstitution after alpha-beta-depleted transplantation in children (dated by TCRdb to about 2016). Some background on the complete study: Using TCR repertoire profiling, the study followed T-cell immune reconstitution in a quantitative way in children after TCRalphabeta/CD19-depleted allogeneic hematopoietic cell transplantation.

Trimming leaves V shorter by 8 bases and J shorter by 3 bases, with the junction holding 8 bases beyond the gene matches. The CDR3 measures 14 amino acids from cysteine to phenylalanine. This entry keeps only the CDR3 DNA: 42 bases, framed from base 1. The germline V gene (reference sequence) supplies CDR1 MNHEY and CDR2 SMNVEV. Library construction relied on PCR. TCRdb records Illumina HiSeq 2500 as the sequencer. Molecular barcoding was employed in the preparation of TCR libraries, with unique molecular identifiers being used to normalize TCRbeta repertoire quantification. TCRdb ran its own pipeline on the public reads, namely fastp trimming at Q25 and MiXCR clone calling, and kept in-frame beta chains. Each CDR3 protein appears once, grouped with its most common genes and DNA. The sample table records approximately 400,000 distinct CDR3 sequences; about a tenth of these occur just once. Of the sample, 4.5% to 7% falls within the top ten clones.

In this sample, this clonotype turned up many times. What this receptor recognizes is not known. Base qualities are not at hand, and no much larger clone is one base apart. The origin of this receptor is a human donor who donated a stem cell graft to a child with acute myeloid leukemia. This sample comprised PBMCs from the stem cell graft donor, obtained from the stem cell graft. The chain links TRBV27 with TRBJ2-7, with 9 bases in between that match TRBD1. The nucleotide sequence is TGTGCCAGCGGCACCGGGACAGGGTTCTACGAGCAGTACTTC. This is translated as CASGTGTGFYEQYF.